This T cell receptor beta chain appears in the sequencing data of a study of shared clonotypes between healthy human individuals. Study-wide background: CD8 memory received one plate per donor, CD8 naive two, CD4 memory three and CD4 naive three.

A remark on this clone: Other DNA sequences in the same sample also yield this CDR3.

Libraries were prepared by immunoSEQ multiplex PCR; TCRdb keeps only in-frame clonotypes and omits some of them. The sample has over a million clones; under 80% are singletons. This TCR was recovered from a young man in good health. Sequencing was carried out using memory CD4+ T cells sorted from blood. Subset in this sample: CD45RA-negative fraction.

The CDR3 nucleotides are TGTGCCAGCACCGGACAGGGTGAGGGCTACACCTTC. Its protein product is CASTGQGEGYTF. This sequence joins TRBV2 and TRBJ1-2, with TRBD1 matching over 8 bases. Germline CDR1 is SNHLY and CDR2 is FYNNEI. This CDR3 spans 12 amino acids. The trim removed 7 bases at V and 8 bases at J, leaving 6 bases unmatched.